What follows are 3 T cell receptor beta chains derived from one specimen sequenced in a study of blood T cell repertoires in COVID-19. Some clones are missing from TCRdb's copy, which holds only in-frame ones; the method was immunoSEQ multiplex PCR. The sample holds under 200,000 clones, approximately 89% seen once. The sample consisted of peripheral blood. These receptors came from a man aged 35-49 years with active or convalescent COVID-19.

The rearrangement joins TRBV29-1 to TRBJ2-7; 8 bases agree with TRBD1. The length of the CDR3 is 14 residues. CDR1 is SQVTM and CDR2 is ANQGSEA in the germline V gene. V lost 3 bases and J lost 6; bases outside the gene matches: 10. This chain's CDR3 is CSVDGTGTPGEQYF. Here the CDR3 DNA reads TGCAGCGTTGACGGGACAGGAACACCGGGCGAGCAGTACTTC.

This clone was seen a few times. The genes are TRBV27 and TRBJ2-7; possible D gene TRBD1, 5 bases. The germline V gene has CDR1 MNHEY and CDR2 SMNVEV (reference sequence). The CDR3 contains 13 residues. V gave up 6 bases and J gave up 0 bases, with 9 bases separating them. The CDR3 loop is CASRKGFSYEQYF. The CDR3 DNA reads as TGTGCCAGCAGAAAGGGGTTCTCCTACGAGCAGTACTTC.

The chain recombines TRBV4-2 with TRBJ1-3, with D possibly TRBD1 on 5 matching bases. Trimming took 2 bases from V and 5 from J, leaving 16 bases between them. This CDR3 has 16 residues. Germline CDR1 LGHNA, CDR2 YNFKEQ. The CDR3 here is CASSQPNGGGRNTIYF. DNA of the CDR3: TGTGCCAGCAGCCAACCCAACGGGGGGGGTAGAAACACCATATATTTT.